A selection of T cell receptor beta chains follows, all from one sample in a study of blood T cell repertoires in COVID-19. Generated by immunoSEQ multiplex PCR, the TCRdb table keeps only in-frame clones and is missing some. The repertoire holds roughly 160,000 clones, with more than 65% as singletons. Sample: peripheral blood. All receptors come from a woman over 75 with active or convalescent COVID-19. CDR3s include the opening cysteine and the closing phenylalanine or tryptophan. D genes are given only for firm matches. Clone size, where shown, is once, few, many, or a class for clones that have expanded.

clone_size j_call cdr3_length v_call d_call cdr3_nt cdr3_aa
few TRBJ2-1 15 TRBV5-1 NA TGCGCCAGCAGCCTAGACCTAAGCTCCTACAATGAGCAGTTCTTC CASSLDLSSYNEQFF
NA TRBJ2-1 16 TRBV2 TRBD1 TGTGCCAGCAAGGCAGGGGGCGCGGGGTCCTACAATGAGCAGTTCTTC CASKAGGAGSYNEQFF
NA TRBJ2-1 16 TRBV7-2 TRBD2 TGTGCCAGCAGCTTAGCAGGGGGACTAGCCTACAATGAGCAGTTCTTC CASSLAGGLAYNEQFF
NA TRBJ2-7 13 TRBV2 NA TGTGCCAGCAGTGACAGGGGAGAAGGCGAGCAGTACTTC CASSDRGEGEQYF
NA TRBJ2-2 14 TRBV19 TRBD1 TGTGCCAGTGGACGGACAGGGCTCACCGGGGAGCTGTTTTTT CASGRTGLTGELFF
NA TRBJ2-1 15 TRBV2 TRBD1 TGTGCCACCCAAAGGGGACAGGGTACGGCCAATGAGCAGTTCTTC CATQRGQGTANEQFF
NA TRBJ1-3 16 TRBV19 TRBD1 TGTGCCAGTAGTAAACCCGACAGGGTCGGTGGAAACACCATATATTTT CASSKPDRVGGNTIYF
NA TRBJ2-3 13 TRBV5-1 NA TGCGCCAGCACTGAACTAAGCACAGATACGCAGTATTTT CASTELSTDTQYF
NA TRBJ2-7 13 TRBV2 NA TGTGCCAGCGAAGGGGCTGGATTCTACGAGCAGTACTTC CASEGAGFYEQYF
NA TRBJ1-2 13 TRBV5-6 TRBD1 TGTGCCAGCAGCTTACAGGGGGCTGCTGGCTACACCTTC CASSLQGAAGYTF
NA TRBJ2-1 15 TRBV11-2 TRBD2 TGTGCCAGCAGCCCCCCGGCGGGAGGCGCCGAGGGGCAGTTCTTC CASSPPAGGAEGQFF
NA TRBJ2-3 13 TRBV6-5 NA TGTGCCAGCAGTAACCATAGAGGAGATACGCAGTATTTT CASSNHRGDTQYF
NA TRBJ2-1 17 TRBV11-3 TRBD2 TGTGCCAGCAGCGCCAGGTCAGGCGCGGCGGGAGGGAATGAGCAGTTCTTC CASSARSGAAGGNEQFF
once TRBJ1-2 12 TRBV28 NA TGTGCCAGCAGTACCCACAGGGTTGGCTACACCTTC CASSTHRVGYTF
once TRBJ2-1 15 TRBV6-5 TRBD2 TGTGCCAGCAGTATTACCGCGGGAGACTACAATGAGCAGTTCTTC CASSITAGDYNEQFF
NA TRBJ1-2 14 TRBV2 NA TGTGCCAGCAGTGAACAGAGGACGGGGGATGGCTACACCTTC CASSEQRTGDGYTF
NA TRBJ1-1 16 TRBV9 TRBD1 TGTGCCAGCAGCGTAGGTCCGGGACAGGGTTTTTTAGAAGCTTTCTTT CASSVGPGQGFLEAFF
NA TRBJ2-1 15 TRBV6-2/TRBV6-3 NA TGTGCCAGCAGCCCGCGGGCGACCTCCTACAATGAGCAGTTCTTC CASSPRATSYNEQFF
NA TRBJ1-2 13 TRBV5-1 NA TGCGCCAGCAGCTTGGAACCCGATGAGGGCTACACCTTC CASSLEPDEGYTF
NA TRBJ1-5 17 TRBV5-1 TRBD1 TGCGCCAGCAGCTTGGGGACAGGGGGATTTAGCAATCAGCCCCAGCATTTT CASSLGTGGFSNQPQHF
once TRBJ2-7 16 TRBV18 TRBD2 TGTGCCAGCTCACCACTCGCTAGCGGGAGGATCCACGAGCAGTACTTC CASSPLASGRIHEQYF
few TRBJ1-3 14 TRBV9 NA TGTGCCAGCAGCGTAAAGAGCTCTGGAAACACCATATATTTT CASSVKSSGNTIYF
NA TRBJ1-1 13 TRBV28 NA TGTGCCACCCGGGTTGGGGGCCCGACTGAAGCTTTCTTT CATRVGGPTEAFF
NA TRBJ1-5 15 TRBV9 NA TGTGCCAGCAGCTTCAGGGGCGAAAGTTATCAGCCCCAGCATTTT CASSFRGESYQPQHF
NA TRBJ2-7 16 TRBV4-1 TRBD1 TGCGCCAGCAGCCAAGATCCCGGCAGGGGGCGCTACGAGCAGTACTTC CASSQDPGRGRYEQYF
NA TRBJ1-1 16 TRBV3-1/TRBV3-2 TRBD1 TGTGCCAGCAGCCTCTACAGGGGGCCGTTGAACACTGAAGCTTTCTTT CASSLYRGPLNTEAFF
NA TRBJ2-6 16 TRBV28 TRBD1 TGTGCCAGCAGGCGACACAGGGGGCCTGGGGCCAACGTCCTGACTTTC CASRRHRGPGANVLTF
few TRBJ2-1 13 TRBV2 TRBD2 TGTGCCAGCCAGCGGGGGGGCAACAATGAGCAGTTCTTC CASQRGGNNEQFF
once TRBJ1-1 14 TRBV5-1 NA TGCGCCAGCAGCCCAAAAGCTTCGAACACTGAAGCTTTCTTT CASSPKASNTEAFF
NA TRBJ1-2 13 TRBV25-1 NA TGTGCCAGCAGCCCCACCGGGTCCTATGGCTACACCTTC CASSPTGSYGYTF
NA TRBJ2-1 13 TRBV2 NA TGTGCCAGCCGCCTAGGGGAAAACAATGAGCAGTTCTTC CASRLGENNEQFF
NA TRBJ1-2 14 TRBV5-5 NA TGTGCCAGCAGCTTGATCCAGGATAACTATGGCTACACCTTC CASSLIQDNYGYTF